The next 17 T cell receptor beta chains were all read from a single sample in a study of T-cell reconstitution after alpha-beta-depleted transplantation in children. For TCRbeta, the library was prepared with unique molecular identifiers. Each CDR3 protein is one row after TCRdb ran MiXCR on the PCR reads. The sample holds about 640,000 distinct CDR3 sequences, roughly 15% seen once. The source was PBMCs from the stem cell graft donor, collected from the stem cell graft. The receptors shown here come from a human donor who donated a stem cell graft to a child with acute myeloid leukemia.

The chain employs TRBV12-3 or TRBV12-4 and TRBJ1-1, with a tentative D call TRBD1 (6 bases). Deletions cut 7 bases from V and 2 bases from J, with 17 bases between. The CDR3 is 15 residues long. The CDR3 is CASTQTDSLNTEAFF. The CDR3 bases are TGTGCCAGCACCCAAACGGACAGCCTAAACACTGAAGCTTTCTTT.

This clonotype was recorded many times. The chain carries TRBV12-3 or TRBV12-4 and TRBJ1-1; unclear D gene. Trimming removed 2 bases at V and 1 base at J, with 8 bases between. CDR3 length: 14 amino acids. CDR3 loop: CASSLRSRNTEAFF. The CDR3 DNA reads TGTGCCAGCAGTTTACGTTCCAGGAACACTGAAGCTTTCTTT.

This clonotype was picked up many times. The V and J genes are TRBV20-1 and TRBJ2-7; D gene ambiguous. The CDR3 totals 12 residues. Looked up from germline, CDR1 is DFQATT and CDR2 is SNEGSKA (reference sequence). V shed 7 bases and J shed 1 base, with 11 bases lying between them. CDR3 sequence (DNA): TGCAGTGGGACCGCCTCGTCCTACGAGCAGTACGTC. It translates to CSGTASSYEQYV.

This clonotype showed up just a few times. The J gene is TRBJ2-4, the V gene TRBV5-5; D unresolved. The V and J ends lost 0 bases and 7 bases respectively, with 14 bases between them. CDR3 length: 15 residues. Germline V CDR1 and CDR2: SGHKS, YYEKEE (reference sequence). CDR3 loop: CASSLALTIGNIQYF. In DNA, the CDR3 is TGTGCCAGCAGCTTGGCCTTGACAATAGGGAACATTCAGTACTTC. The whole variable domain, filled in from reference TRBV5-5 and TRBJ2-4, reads DAGVTQSPTHLIKTRGQQVTLRCSPISGHKSVSWYQQVLGQGPQFIFQYYEKEERGRGNFPDRFSARQFPNYSSELNVNALLLGDSALYLCASSLALTIGNIQYFGAGTRLSVL.

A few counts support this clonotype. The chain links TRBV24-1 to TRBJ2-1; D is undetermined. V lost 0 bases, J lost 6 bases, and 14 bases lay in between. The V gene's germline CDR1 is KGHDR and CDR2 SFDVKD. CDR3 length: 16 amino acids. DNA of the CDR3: TGTGCCACCAGTGATTTGGTCGCTACCCCAACCAATGAGCAGTTCTTC. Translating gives CATSDLVATPTNEQFF.

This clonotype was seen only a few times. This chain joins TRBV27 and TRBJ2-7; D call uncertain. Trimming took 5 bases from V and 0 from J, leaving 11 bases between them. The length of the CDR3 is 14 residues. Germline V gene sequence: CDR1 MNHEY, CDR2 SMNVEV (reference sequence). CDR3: CASSGFLSSYEQYF. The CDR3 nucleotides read TGTGCCAGCAGTGGCTTTCTTAGCTCCTACGAGCAGTACTTC.

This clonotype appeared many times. CDR3 nucleotides: TGCAGTGCGCTAAGCAACGGACTGGGGGTCTCCTACGAGCAGTACGTC. Translated, it gives CSALSNGLGVSYEQYV. The chain couples TRBV20-1 to TRBJ2-7; D possibly uses TRBD1 or TRBD2 (5 bases each). The V and J ends lost 6 bases and 0 bases respectively, with 21 bases between them. CDR3 length: 16 residues. Germline V gene sequence: CDR1 DFQATT, CDR2 SNEGSKA (reference sequence).

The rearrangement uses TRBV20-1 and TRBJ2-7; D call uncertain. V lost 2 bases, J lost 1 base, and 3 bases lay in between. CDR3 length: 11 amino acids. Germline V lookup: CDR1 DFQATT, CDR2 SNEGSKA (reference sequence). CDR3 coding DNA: TGCAGTGCTAGACCGTCCTACGAGCAGTACGTC. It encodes CSARPSYEQYV.

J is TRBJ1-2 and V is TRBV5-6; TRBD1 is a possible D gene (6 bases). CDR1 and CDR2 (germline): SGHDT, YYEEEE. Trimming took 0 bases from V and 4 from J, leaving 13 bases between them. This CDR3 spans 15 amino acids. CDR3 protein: CASSLAGDTPYGYTF. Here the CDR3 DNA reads TGTGCCAGCAGCTTGGCGGGGGACACCCCCTATGGCTACACCTTC. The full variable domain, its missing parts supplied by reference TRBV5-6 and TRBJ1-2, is DAGVTQSPTHLIKTRGQQVTLRCSPKSGHDTVSWYQQALGQGPQFIFQYYEEEERQRGNFPDRFSGHQFPNYSSELNVNALLLGDSALYLCASSLAGDTPYGYTFGSGTRLTVV.

The CDR3 DNA follows: TGTGCCAGCAGCCTGACAGGTTCCAACGAGCAGTACGTC. Protein: CASSLTGSNEQYV. The chain joins TRBV28 to TRBJ2-7, with a tentative D call TRBD1 (6 bases). Germline V CDR1 and CDR2: MDHEN, SYDVKM. The CDR3 is 13 residues long. V shed 6 bases and J shed 5 bases, with 14 bases lying between them.

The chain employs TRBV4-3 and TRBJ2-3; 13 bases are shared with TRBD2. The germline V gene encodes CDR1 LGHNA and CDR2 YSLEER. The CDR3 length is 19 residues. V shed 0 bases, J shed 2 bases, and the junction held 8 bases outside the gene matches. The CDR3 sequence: CASSQDMTSGGLNTDTQYF. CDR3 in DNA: TGCGCCAGCAGCCAAGATATGACTAGCGGGGGGCTAAACACAGATACGCAGTATTTT.

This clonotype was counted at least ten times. The CDR3 loop is CASTLNREPNTEAFF. CDR3 sequence (DNA): TGCGCCAGCACCTTAAACAGGGAACCGAACACTGAAGCTTTCTTT. The J gene is TRBJ1-1, the V gene TRBV5-1; D is perhaps TRBD1 (6 bases). The V end was cut by 6 bases, the J end by 1 base, with 16 bases between. This CDR3 is 15 amino acids long. The germline CDR1 and CDR2 sequences are SGHRS and YFSETQ.

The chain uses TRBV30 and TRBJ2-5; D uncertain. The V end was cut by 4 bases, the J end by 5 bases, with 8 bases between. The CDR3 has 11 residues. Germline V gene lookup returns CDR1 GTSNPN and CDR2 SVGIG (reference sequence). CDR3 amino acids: CAWTWYETQYF. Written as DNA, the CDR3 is TGTGCCTGGACCTGGTACGAGACCCAGTACTTC.

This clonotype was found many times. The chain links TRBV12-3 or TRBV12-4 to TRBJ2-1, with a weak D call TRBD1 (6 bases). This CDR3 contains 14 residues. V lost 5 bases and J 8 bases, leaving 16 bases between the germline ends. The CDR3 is CASSPLGASDEQFF. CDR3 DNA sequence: TGTGCCAGCAGTCCCTTGGGGGCGAGCGATGAGCAGTTCTTC.

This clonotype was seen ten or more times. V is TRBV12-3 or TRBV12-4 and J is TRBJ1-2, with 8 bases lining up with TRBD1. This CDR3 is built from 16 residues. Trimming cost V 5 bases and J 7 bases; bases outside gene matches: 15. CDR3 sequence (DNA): TGTGCCAGCAGTCGAACAGCCAGGGGGCTCTTGGGTGGCTACACCTTC. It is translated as CASSRTARGLLGGYTF.

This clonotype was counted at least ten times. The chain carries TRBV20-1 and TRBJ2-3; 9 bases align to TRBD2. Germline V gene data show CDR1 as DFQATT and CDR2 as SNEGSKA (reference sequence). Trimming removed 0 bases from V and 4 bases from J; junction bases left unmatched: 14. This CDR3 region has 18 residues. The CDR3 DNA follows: TGCAGTGCTAGAGATCCGTTTCTAAGCGGGGGGTTCTCAGATACGCAGTATTTT. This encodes CSARDPFLSGGFSDTQYF.

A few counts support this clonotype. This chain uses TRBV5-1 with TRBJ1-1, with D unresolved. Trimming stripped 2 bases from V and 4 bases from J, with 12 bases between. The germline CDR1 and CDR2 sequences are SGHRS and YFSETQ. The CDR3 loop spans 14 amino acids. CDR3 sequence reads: CASSFGPLGTEAFF. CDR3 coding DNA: TGCGCCAGCAGCTTCGGTCCCCTAGGCACTGAAGCTTTCTTT.